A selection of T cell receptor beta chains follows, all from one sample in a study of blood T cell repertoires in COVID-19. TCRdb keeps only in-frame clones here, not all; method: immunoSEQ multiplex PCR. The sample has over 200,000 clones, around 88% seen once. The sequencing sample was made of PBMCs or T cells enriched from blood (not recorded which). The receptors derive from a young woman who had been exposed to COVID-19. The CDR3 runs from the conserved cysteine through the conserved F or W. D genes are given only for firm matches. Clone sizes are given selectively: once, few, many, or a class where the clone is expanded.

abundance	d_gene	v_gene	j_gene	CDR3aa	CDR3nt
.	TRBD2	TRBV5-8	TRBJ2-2	CASSPGLAGELFF	TGTGCCAGCAGCCCCGGACTAGCCGGGGAGCTGTTTTTT
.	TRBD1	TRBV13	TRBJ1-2	CASRRTGGEYGYTF	TGTGCCAGCAGACGGACAGGGGGCGAATATGGCTACACCTTC
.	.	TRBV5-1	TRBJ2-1	CASSLAWGRRSYNEQFF	TGCGCCAGCAGCTTGGCGTGGGGAAGGAGGTCTTACAATGAGCAGTTCTTC
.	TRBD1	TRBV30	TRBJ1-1	CAWNTGTENTEAFF	TGTGCCTGGAACACCGGGACAGAGAACACTGAAGCTTTCTTT
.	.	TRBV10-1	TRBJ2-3	CASSAGRAGDTQYF	TGCGCCAGCAGTGCCGGCAGGGCCGGAGATACGCAGTATTTT
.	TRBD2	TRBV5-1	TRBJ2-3	CASSLDQRGSTDTQYF	TGCGCCAGCAGCTTGGACCAGCGGGGGAGCACAGATACGCAGTATTTT
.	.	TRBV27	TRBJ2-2	CASSLLGALGYTGELFF	TGTGCCAGCAGTTTATTAGGGGCCTTAGGATACACCGGGGAGCTGTTTTTT
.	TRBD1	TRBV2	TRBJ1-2	CAQRKGAGGGYTF	TGTGCCCAGCGAAAGGGGGCAGGAGGCGGCTACACCTTC
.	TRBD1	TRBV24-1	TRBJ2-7	CATSDQGQGIHEQYF	TGTGCCACCAGTGACCAGGGACAGGGGATCCACGAGCAGTACTTC
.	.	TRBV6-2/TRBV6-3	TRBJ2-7	CASSYWGRSSYEQYF	TGTGCCAGCAGTTACTGGGGGCGGAGCTCCTACGAGCAGTACTTC
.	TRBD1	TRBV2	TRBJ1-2	CASSEDRGGYTF	TGTGCCAGCAGTGAAGACAGGGGCGGCTACACCTTC
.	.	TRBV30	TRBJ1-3	CAWTPDTSSGNTIYF	TGTGCCTGGACCCCGGACACGTCCTCTGGAAACACCATATATTTT
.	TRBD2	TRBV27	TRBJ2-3	CASSRRGTSGGAPDTQYF	TGTGCCAGCAGCCGCCGGGGGACTAGCGGGGGGGCGCCAGATACGCAGTATTTT
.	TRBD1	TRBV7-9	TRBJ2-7	CASSSAGTGVYEQYF	TGTGCCAGCAGCTCCGCCGGGACAGGGGTCTACGAGCAGTACTTC
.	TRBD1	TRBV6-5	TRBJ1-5	CASSSRQGAAQPQHF	TGTGCCAGCAGTAGCCGACAGGGGGCAGCCCAGCCCCAGCATTTT
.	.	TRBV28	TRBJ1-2	CASTLPRTGNYGYTF	TGTGCCAGCACCTTGCCCCGAACGGGGAACTATGGCTACACCTTC
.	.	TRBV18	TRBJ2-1	CASSPPGGYEQFF	TGTGCCAGCTCACCACCAGGGGGTTATGAGCAGTTCTTC
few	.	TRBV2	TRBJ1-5	CASRQGSGGQPQHF	TGTGCCAGCAGACAGGGTAGTGGAGGTCAGCCCCAGCATTTT
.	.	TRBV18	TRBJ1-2	CASSPPGGLLPYGYTF	TGTGCCAGCTCACCACCCGGGGGACTTCTTCCCTATGGCTACACCTTC
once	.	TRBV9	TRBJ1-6	CASTLTEGGSPLHF	TGTGCCAGCACCTTAACTGAAGGAGGTTCACCCCTCCACTTT
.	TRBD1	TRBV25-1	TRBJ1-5	CASSESGGDNQPQHF	TGTGCCAGCAGTGAATCAGGGGGCGATAATCAGCCCCAGCATTTT
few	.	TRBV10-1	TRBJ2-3	CASSELQGGRTDTQYF	TGCGCCAGCAGTGAGTTACAGGGAGGGAGGACAGATACGCAGTATTTT
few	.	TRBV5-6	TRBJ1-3	CASSGVGISGNTIYF	TGTGCCAGCAGCGGTGTCGGGATCTCTGGAAACACCATATATTTT
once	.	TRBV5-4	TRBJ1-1	CASSPELQGRESEAFF	TGTGCCAGCAGCCCAGAATTACAGGGAAGGGAGTCTGAAGCTTTCTTT
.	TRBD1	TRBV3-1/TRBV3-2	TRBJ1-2	CATGDRGGGYTF	TGTGCCACCGGAGACAGGGGAGGCGGCTACACCTTC
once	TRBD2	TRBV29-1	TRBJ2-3	CSVRRGSTDTQYF	TGCAGCGTTAGGCGGGGGAGCACAGATACGCAGTATTTT
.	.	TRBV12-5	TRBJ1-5	CASGVGQLNQPQHF	TGTGCTAGTGGTGTCGGACAACTTAATCAGCCCCAGCATTTT
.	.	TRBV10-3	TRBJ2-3	CAISDSLASLTDTQYF	TGTGCCATCAGTGACTCCCTAGCGAGCCTCACAGATACGCAGTATTTT
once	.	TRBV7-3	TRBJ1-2	CASSFGDGSGGYTF	TGTGCCAGCAGCTTTGGGGACGGGAGTGGTGGCTACACCTTC
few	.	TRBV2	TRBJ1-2	CASSAREDYGYTF	TGTGCCAGCAGTGCCAGGGAAGATTATGGCTACACCTTC
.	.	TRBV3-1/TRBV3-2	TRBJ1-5	CASSQEFSGDQPQHF	TGTGCCAGCAGCCAAGAATTTTCAGGGGATCAGCCCCAGCATTTT
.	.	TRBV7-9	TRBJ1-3	CASRLRATGNTIYF	TGTGCCAGCAGGCTCAGGGCTACTGGAAACACCATATATTTT
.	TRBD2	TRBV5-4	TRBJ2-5	CASSQASGPQETQYF	TGTGCCAGCAGCCAAGCTAGCGGGCCACAAGAGACCCAGTACTTC
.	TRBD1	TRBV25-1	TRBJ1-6	CASRWTGRRNSPLHF	TGTGCCAGCAGGTGGACAGGGCGGCGTAATTCACCCCTCCACTTT
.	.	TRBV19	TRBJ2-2	CASSIDLSGAGELFF	TGTGCCAGTAGTATAGATCTATCGGGGGCCGGGGAGCTGTTTTTT
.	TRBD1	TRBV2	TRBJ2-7	CASSEQTGMPYEQYF	TGTGCCAGCAGTGAACAGACAGGGATGCCCTACGAGCAGTACTTC
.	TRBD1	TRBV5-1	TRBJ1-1	CASSAREGQGARAFF	TGCGCCAGCAGCGCGAGAGAGGGACAGGGGGCGCGGGCTTTCTTT
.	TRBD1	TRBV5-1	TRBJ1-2	CASSLGTGGQYGYTF	TGCGCCAGCAGCTTGGGGACAGGCGGCCAATATGGCTACACCTTC
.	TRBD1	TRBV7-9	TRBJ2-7	CASSVPLQGSYEQYF	TGTGCCAGCAGCGTCCCACTACAGGGGTCCTACGAGCAGTACTTC
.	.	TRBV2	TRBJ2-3	CASSLSLWDTQYF	TGTGCCAGCAGCCTATCCCTATGGGATACGCAGTATTTT
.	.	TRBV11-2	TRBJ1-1	CASSFLQGVVAAFF	TGTGCCAGCAGCTTTCTACAGGGTGTAGTAGCGGCTTTCTTT
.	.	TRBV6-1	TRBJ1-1	CASSEGGTEAFF	TGTGCCAGCAGTGAGGGGGGCACTGAAGCTTTCTTT
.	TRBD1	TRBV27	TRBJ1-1	CASSLRAGGNTEAFF	TGTGCCAGCAGTTTACGGGCAGGGGGGAACACTGAAGCTTTCTTT
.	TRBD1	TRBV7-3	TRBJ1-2	CASSDGTVYGYTF	TGTGCCAGCAGCGACGGGACAGTCTATGGCTACACCTTC
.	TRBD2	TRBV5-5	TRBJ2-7	CASSLGPQRGGSYEQYF	TGTGCCAGCAGCTTGGGACCCCAGCGGGGGGGCAGCTACGAGCAGTACTTC
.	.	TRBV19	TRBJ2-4	CASSIGTALAKNIQYF	TGTGCCAGTAGTATAGGGACAGCCTTAGCCAAAAACATTCAGTACTTC
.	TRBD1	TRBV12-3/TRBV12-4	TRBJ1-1	CASRRETGYAFF	TGTGCCAGCAGGAGGGAGACAGGGTACGCTTTCTTT
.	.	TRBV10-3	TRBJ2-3	CAIKGLARGADTQYF	TGTGCCATCAAGGGATTGGCCAGGGGGGCAGATACGCAGTATTTT
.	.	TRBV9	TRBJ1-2	CASSGHGYTF	TGTGCCAGCAGCGGGCACGGCTACACCTTC
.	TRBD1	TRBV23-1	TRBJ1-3	CASSHFRKTAGQGPGNTIYF	TGCGCCAGCAGTCATTTTCGAAAAACTGCGGGACAGGGGCCTGGAAACACCATATATTTT
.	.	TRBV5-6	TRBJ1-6	CASSPRGSSYNSPLHF	TGTGCCAGCAGCCCGAGGGGGAGCTCCTATAATTCACCCCTCCACTTT
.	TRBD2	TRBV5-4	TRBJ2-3	CASSLEARGGEDTQYF	TGTGCCAGCAGCTTGGAGGCGCGGGGGGGCGAAGATACGCAGTATTTT
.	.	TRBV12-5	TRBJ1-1	CASGPGGLMAFTEAFF	TGTGCTAGTGGTCCCGGGGGGCTTATGGCGTTCACTGAAGCTTTCTTT
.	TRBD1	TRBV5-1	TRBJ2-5	CASSRTGGVETQYF	TGCGCCAGCAGCCGGACAGGGGGCGTAGAGACCCAGTACTTC
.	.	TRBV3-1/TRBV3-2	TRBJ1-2	CASSHSPNGYTF	TGTGCCAGCAGCCATAGTCCGAATGGCTACACCTTC
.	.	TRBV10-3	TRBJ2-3	CAISESKGGGTDTQYF	TGTGCCATCAGTGAGTCGAAAGGGGGTGGCACAGATACGCAGTATTTT
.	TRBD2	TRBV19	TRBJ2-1	CASSVAGSYNEQFF	TGTGCCAGTAGTGTAGCGGGGTCCTACAATGAGCAGTTCTTC
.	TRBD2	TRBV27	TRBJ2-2	CASKSWQGGTGELFF	TGTGCCAGCAAGAGTTGGCAGGGAGGGACCGGGGAGCTGTTTTTT
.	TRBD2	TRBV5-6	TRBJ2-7	CASSQVGGDTEQYF	TGTGCCAGCAGCCAGGTCGGGGGGGACACCGAGCAGTACTTC
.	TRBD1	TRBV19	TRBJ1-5	CASSIYGQGNQPQHF	TGTGCCAGTAGTATATATGGACAGGGGAATCAGCCCCAGCATTTT